These 7 T cell receptor beta chains originate from one sample sequenced in a study of shared T cell receptors in the human thymus. Repertoires were generated with immunoSEQ multiplex PCR, while TCRdb's copy carries only in-frame clones and drops some. The sample has 540,000 or so clones, 78% seen once. These records were also assigned to another study, of human thymus T cells.

Sequenced material: thymocytes. Receptors were obtained from a boy less than two years old with a congenital heart defect.

This chain links TRBV1 with TRBJ2-5; TRBD2, as called in the table, went unchecked against the DNA. TRBV1 is annotated as a pseudogene. CDR3 length: 18 amino acids. CDR3 bases: TGCACCAGCAGCCAAGGTAGTGTTGGCGGACTATTCCAAGAGACCCAGTACTTC. Translation: CTSSQGSVGGLFQETQYF.

This chain joins TRBV12-5 and TRBJ2-7; weak D call: TRBD1 (5 bases). V lost 0 bases and J 7 bases, leaving 16 bases between the germline ends. CDR3 size: 15 residues. CDR1 is LGHNT, CDR2 FRNRAP, per germline. DNA for the CDR3: TGTGCTAGTGGTTTGGTTTCCAGGGTCCCCTGGGAGCAGTACTTC. Protein sequence: CASGLVSRVPWEQYF. The variable domain in full, completed from reference TRBV12-5 and TRBJ2-7, reads DARVTQTPRHKVTEMGQEVTMRCQPILGHNTVFWYRQTMMQGLELLAYFRNRAPLDDSGMPKDRFSAEMPDATLATLKIQPSEPRDSAVYFCASGLVSRVPWEQYFGPGTRLTVT.

This chain uses TRBV29-1 with TRBJ2-5; D unclear. The V gene lost 4 bases and the J gene lost 2 bases, with 8 bases spanning the gap. This CDR3 region has 12 residues. Per germline, CDR1 SQVTM and CDR2 ANQGSEA. CDR3 nucleotide sequence: TGCAGCGTTGGCGTACAGCAAGAGACCCAGTACTTC. Protein: CSVGVQQETQYF.

The chain joins TRBV18 to TRBJ2-3; 9 nucleotides align to TRBD1. The V gene's germline CDR1 is KGHSH and CDR2 LQKENI. The CDR3 contains 15 residues. Germline trimming cut 8 bases from V and 4 bases from J; bases unmatched to any gene: 10. CDR3 in amino acids: CASTTGTGSADTQYF. CDR3 bases: TGTGCCAGCACGACAGGGACAGGGAGCGCAGATACGCAGTATTTT.

The chain links TRBV30 to TRBJ1-5; TRBD1 aligns across 7 bases. The CDR3 spans 14 residues. The V segment lost 2 bases and the J segment 10 bases; nucleotides outside the gene matches: 11. Germline values: CDR1 GTSNPN, CDR2 SVGIG (reference sequence). The CDR3 spells CAWSKNRGWDPQHF. CDR3 nucleotides: TGTGCCTGGAGTAAGAACAGGGGATGGGATCCCCAGCATTTT.

V gene TRBV4-2 combines with J gene TRBJ2-1; 9 positions agree with TRBD2. Per germline, CDR1 LGHNA and CDR2 YNFKEQ. There are 24 residues in the CDR3. J lost 0 bases, V lost 0 bases, and 24 bases had no gene match. Here the CDR3 DNA reads TGTGCCAGCAGCCAAGAAAGTGGGGGCAGGCGGGAGGGCTACGATTATTCCTCCTACAATGAGCAGTTCTTC. The encoded protein is CASSQESGGRREGYDYSSYNEQFF.

The chain is built from TRBV11-2 and TRBJ2-2, with a possible D match to TRBD2 (6 bases). This CDR3 has 15 residues. Germline CDR1 reads SGHAT; CDR2 reads FQNNGV. V lost 5 bases and J lost 16, with 26 bases in between. CDR3 sequence (DNA): TGTGCCAGCAGCCTCCAGACTAGAATTTCATTCGAGGGGTTTTTT. Translating gives CASSLQTRISFEGFF.